This T cell receptor beta chain was captured by sequencing in a study of control samples from healthy donors and cancer patients. Profiling relied on immunoSEQ multiplex PCR, and the TCRdb table lists in-frame clones only, not all of them. The sample holds 50,000 to 75,000 clones; 90% are singletons and the top ten take around 5.9%. Between the trimmed V and J ends, which lost 8 bases and 5 bases, there was a span of 15 bases. Germline V gene lookup returns CDR1 MDHEN and CDR2 SYDVKM. CDR3 length: 14 residues. The chain carries TRBV28 and TRBJ2-2; tentative D call: TRBD2 (5 bases). Sequenced: PBMCs. The source is a man between 60 and 75 years old with colorectal cancer. For the CDR3, the DNA is TGTGCCAGCTCCGATTTAGGGAGAACCGGGGAGCTGTTTTTT. Protein: CASSDLGRTGELFF.